The clone carrying this T cell receptor (beta chain) was observed a handful of times. MiXCR, applied by TCRdb to the PCR reads, yields one record per CDR3 protein. The sample has under 800,000 distinct CDR3 sequences, roughly 23% seen once. The data stem from a study of molecular identifiers for immune sequencing clone quantification. CDR1 is MDHEN and CDR2 is SYDVKM in the germline V gene. The J segment lost 7 bases and the V segment lost 6 bases, leaving 16 bases of the junction unmatched. CDR3 size: 18 residues. Sequencing was performed on naive CD8+ T cells from blood, with Jurkat cell RNA spiked in. This sample's subset: FACS-sorted CD8+CD4-CCR7+CD45RA+ naive T cells. The source is a human donor in good health. Some libraries in this study had Jurkat cell RNA spiked in. The chain has TRBV28 and TRBJ2-2; 11 bases match TRBD1. The CDR3 nucleotides are TGTGCCAGCAGCGGCCCGGAAGGACAGGGGGCCCTGGGCGGGGAGCTGTTTTTT. Its translation is CASSGPEGQGALGGELFF.